The 14 T cell receptor beta chains given below trace back to one sample, sequenced in a study of T cells in Graves' hyperthyroidism and ophthalmopathy. TCR beta CDR3 regions were amplified from RNA transcripts. During a first-round RT-PCR of the TCR CDR3, the HTBI primer set was used. TCRdb recomputed calls from the multiplex PCR reads with MiXCR, one row per CDR3 protein. Of roughly 500,000 distinct CDR3 sequences listed, roughly 24% are singletons. Specimen: blood. The receptor source for this set is a woman in her 30s with Graves' ophthalmopathy.

This clonotype was counted between two and nine times. V and J are TRBV12-3 or TRBV12-4 and TRBJ2-6; TRBD1 agrees at 8 bases. The V segment lost 5 bases and the J segment 0 bases; nucleotides outside the gene matches: 9. The CDR3 sequence is 18 residues long. CDR3: CASSRRGQESSGANVLTF. DNA of the CDR3: TGTGCCAGCAGTCGAAGGGGACAGGAGAGCTCTGGGGCCAACGTCCTGACTTTC.

In this sample, this clonotype turned up many times. V is TRBV7-9 and J is TRBJ2-5; the D gene is possibly TRBD1 (5 bases). There are 17 residues in the CDR3. CDR1 and CDR2 from the germline V gene are SEHNR and FQNEAQ (reference sequence). V gave up 0 bases and J gave up 1 base, with 15 bases separating them. CDR3 in amino acids: CASSLAASGSFQETQYF. CDR3 sequence (DNA): TGTGCCAGCAGCTTAGCGGCATCAGGGTCCTTCCAAGAGACCCAGTACTTC.

CDR3 residues: CASSHRLAGGNTGELFF. The CDR3 DNA is TGCGCCAGCAGCCACCGGTTAGCGGGGGGGAACACCGGGGAGCTGTTTTTT. The chain joins TRBV4-3 to TRBJ2-2; 10 bases fit TRBD2. Germline V gene lookup returns CDR1 LGHNA and CDR2 YSLEER. Trimming took 3 bases from V and 1 from J; bases not matched to a gene: 5. The length of the CDR3 is 17 residues.

This clonotype was found many times. The chain has TRBV13 and TRBJ2-7, with 9 positions matching TRBD2. Germline V CDR1 and CDR2: PRHDT, FYEKMQ (reference sequence). CDR3 size: 15 residues. Unmatched junction bases numbered 6, after V lost 2 bases and J lost 4 bases. CDR3 sequence reads: CASSLSGGGAYEQYF. In DNA, the CDR3 is TGTGCCAGCAGCTTAAGTGGCGGGGGGGCGTACGAGCAGTACTTC.

In this sample, this clonotype turned up many times. The chain joins TRBV20-1 to TRBJ2-7; D remains ambiguous. V dropped 0 bases and J dropped 6 bases, with 18 bases sitting between them. This CDR3 is 15 amino acids long. Germline CDR1 is DFQATT and CDR2 is SNEGSKA (reference sequence). CDR3 amino acids: CSARDRHSLTLEQYF. CDR3 sequence (DNA): TGCAGTGCTAGAGATCGGCACTCCTTGACCCTCGAGCAGTACTTC.

CDR3 in amino acids: CASSRTRVRDKGLVNTEAFF. The CDR3 region has the DNA TGTGCCAGCAGTAGAACCAGAGTCCGGGACAAGGGGCTAGTGAACACTGAAGCTTTCTTT. The chain is built from TRBV2 and TRBJ1-1; tentative D call: TRBD1 (6 bases). Looked up from germline, CDR1 is SNHLY and CDR2 is FYNNEI. The ends were cut back, 5 bases at V and 0 bases at J, with 28 bases in the middle. The length of the CDR3 is 20 residues.

The chain joins TRBV11-2 to TRBJ1-2; TRBD1 might be the D (6 bases). V was cut by 3 bases and J by 4 bases, with 12 bases left in between. Germline V gene sequence: CDR1 SGHAT, CDR2 FQNNGV. CDR3 length: 14 amino acids. CDR3 DNA: TGTGCCAGCAGCTTCGAAGGGGGGTCCTATGGCTACACCTTC. This encodes CASSFEGGSYGYTF.

This clonotype was seen at least ten times. The V call is TRBV10-3, the J call TRBJ1-2; TRBD1 agrees at 10 bases. The CDR3 totals 14 residues. V was pared by 7 bases and J by 3 bases, with 5 bases of the junction left unmatched. In germline, CDR1 is ENHRY, CDR2 SYGVKD. Here the CDR3 DNA reads TGTGCCATCACAGGGACAGGGGATGACTATGGCTACACCTTC. Its translation is CAITGTGDDYGYTF.

This chain connects TRBV18 to TRBJ2-5, with D maybe TRBD1 (5 bases). CDR1 KGHSH and CDR2 LQKENI come from the germline V gene. The CDR3 runs 15 residues. V shed 1 base and J shed 2 bases, with 11 bases lying between them. DNA for the CDR3: TGTGCCAGCTCACCACGCAGGGAATTTCAAGAGACCCAGTACTTC. As protein: CASSPRREFQETQYF.

This clonotype showed up many times. V gene TRBV6-1 combines with J gene TRBJ2-5, with 11 bases matching TRBD2. Germline CDR1 and CDR2: MNHNS and SASEGT. The CDR3 sequence is 15 residues long. The junction had 5 bases not matched to a gene; V was cut back by 6 bases and J by 2 bases. The CDR3 reads CASSETSGGQETQYF. CDR3 nucleotide sequence: TGTGCCAGCAGCGAAACTAGCGGGGGACAAGAGACCCAGTACTTC.

This clonotype was recorded at least ten times. The gene calls are TRBV4-3 and TRBJ2-5; 11 bases map to TRBD2. The length of the CDR3 is 20 residues. Trimming at V came to 3 bases and at J to 1 base, leaving 16 bases not matched to a gene. CDR1 and CDR2 from the germline V gene are LGHNA and YSLEER. CDR3 amino acids: CASSHVWGTSGFPFQETQYF. The DNA for the CDR3 is TGCGCCAGCAGCCATGTCTGGGGGACTAGCGGATTCCCGTTCCAAGAGACCCAGTACTTC.

The chain couples TRBV18 to TRBJ1-1; TRBD1 agrees at 7 bases. Germline V CDR1 and CDR2: KGHSH, LQKENI. Losses at the gene ends were 3 bases for V and 4 bases for J; bases not matched to a gene: 8. The CDR3 extends over 15 amino acids. DNA of the CDR3: TGTGCCAGCTCACCTAGGGACAGCGTTCCCACTGAAGCTTTCTTT. This codes for CASSPRDSVPTEAFF.

In its sample, this clonotype was seen many times. J is TRBJ1-1 and V is TRBV28; no reliable D call. This CDR3 comprises 13 residues. Deletions cut 6 bases from V and 7 bases from J, with 15 bases between. The germline gives CDR1 MDHEN, CDR2 SYDVKM. CDR3 sequence (DNA): TGTGCCAGCAGACCCCAAGTAGTAGGTGAAGCTTTCTTT. Its protein is CASRPQVVGEAFF.

This chain connects TRBV3-1 to TRBJ1-3; D gene unclear. Germline lookup yields CDR1 LGHDT and CDR2 YNNKEL (reference sequence). V lost 8 bases to trimming and J lost 0 bases, with 11 bases between them. This CDR3 is built from 14 residues. Here the CDR3 DNA reads TGTGCCAGCCGAAACAGACGCTCTGGAAACACCATATATTTT. Translation: CASRNRRSGNTIYF.